Below, one TCR beta chain is given with its context. These data come from a study of CD8 T cells in Susac syndrome. The CDR3 totals 15 residues. Germline CDR1 SEHNR, CDR2 FQNEAQ (reference sequence). V lost 1 base and J 6 bases, leaving 12 bases between the germline ends. RNA amounts of roughly 0.5 to 1 ug underwent reverse transcription with random hexamers. An immunoSEQ multiplex PCR amplified TCR beta CDR3 over 54 Vbeta and 13 Jbeta. One entry per CDR3 protein, called by TCRdb with MiXCR from the immunoSEQ multiplex PCR reads. The profile shows 130,000 or so distinct CDR3 sequences, 90% to 95% of them singletons. The authors carried out high-throughput sequencing of TCR beta. They applied it to CD8+ and CD4+ T cells obtained from blood. Healthy donors constituted the controls, which were matched for age and sex. The TEMRA cells underwent FACS enrichment, while the CD8+ and CD4+ T cells underwent negative isolation.

Sequenced sample: CD4+ T cells from PBMCs. The TCR originated in a human donor in good health. The chain has TRBV7-9 and TRBJ2-2; D is uncertain. The CDR3 spells CASSLGGPKAGELFF. CDR3 in DNA: TGTGCCAGCAGCTTAGGTGGACCCAAGGCCGGGGAGCTGTTTTTT.